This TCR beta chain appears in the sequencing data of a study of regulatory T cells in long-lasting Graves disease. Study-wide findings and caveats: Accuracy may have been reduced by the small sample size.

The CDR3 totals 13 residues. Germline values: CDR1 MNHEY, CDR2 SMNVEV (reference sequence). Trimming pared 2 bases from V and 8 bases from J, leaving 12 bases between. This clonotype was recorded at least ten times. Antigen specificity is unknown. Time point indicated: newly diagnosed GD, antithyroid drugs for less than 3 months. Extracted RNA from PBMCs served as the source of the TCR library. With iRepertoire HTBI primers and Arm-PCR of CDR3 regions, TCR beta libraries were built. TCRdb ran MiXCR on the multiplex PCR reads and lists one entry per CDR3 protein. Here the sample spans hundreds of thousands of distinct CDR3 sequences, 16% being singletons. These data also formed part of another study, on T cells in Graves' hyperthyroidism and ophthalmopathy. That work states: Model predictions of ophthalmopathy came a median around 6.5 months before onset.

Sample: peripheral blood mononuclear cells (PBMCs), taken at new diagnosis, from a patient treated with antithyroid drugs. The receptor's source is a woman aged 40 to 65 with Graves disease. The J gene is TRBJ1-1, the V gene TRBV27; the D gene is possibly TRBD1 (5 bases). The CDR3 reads CASSLLGQPEAFF. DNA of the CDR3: TGTGCCAGCAGTTTACTGGGGCAGCCCGAAGCTTTCTTT.